Listed below are T cell receptor beta chains from one sample, sequenced in a study of blood T cell repertoires in COVID-19. Clones were sequenced by immunoSEQ multiplex PCR, and TCRdb holds only the in-frame ones, with some missing. Here the sample spans about 210,000 clones, approximately 80% being singletons. The sample comprised PBMCs or T cells enriched from blood (not recorded which). Receptor source: a man aged 25 to 40 with acute COVID-19. The CDR3 runs from the conserved cysteine through the conserved F or W. A D gene is named only where the DNA matches it firmly. Only some rows state a clone size, as once, few, many or a class for expanded clones.

d_call j_call clone_size v_call cdr3_aa cdr3_nt
TRBD1 TRBJ1-1 - TRBV7-9 CASSVPTGGAIQAFF TGTGCCAGCAGCGTACCCACAGGGGGCGCGATACAAGCTTTCTTT
- TRBJ1-2 - TRBV2 CARKWEASDGYTF TGTGCCAGAAAGTGGGAGGCCTCTGATGGCTACACCTTC
- TRBJ1-1 once TRBV6-5 CASSYSFQLDTEAFF TGTGCCAGCAGTTACTCGTTCCAACTGGACACTGAAGCTTTCTTT
- TRBJ1-1 - TRBV19 CASSIIRQSEAFF TGTGCCAGTAGTATCATCAGGCAGAGTGAAGCTTTCTTT
- TRBJ1-5 once TRBV4-1 CASSRIQGYYQPQHF TGCGCCAGCAGCCGTATTCAGGGGTACTATCAGCCCCAGCATTTT
- TRBJ1-5 - TRBV5-5 CASSPGHPNQPQHF TGTGCCAGCAGCCCGGGACACCCTAATCAGCCCCAGCATTTT
TRBD1 TRBJ1-3 - TRBV11-2 CASSRLRTGGENTIYF TGTGCCAGCAGCCGCCTTCGGACAGGGGGAGAAAACACCATATATTTT
- TRBJ2-5 - TRBV25-1 CASSGLAETQYF TGTGCCAGCAGTGGGCTAGCCGAGACCCAGTACTTC
- TRBJ2-1 - TRBV5-4 CASSLGGRDNSYNEQFF TGTGCCAGCAGCTTGGGGGGTAGGGACAACTCCTACAATGAGCAGTTCTTC
- TRBJ1-2 once TRBV4-1 CASSQNHLGGPRGYTF TGCGCCAGCAGCCAGAATCACCTGGGGGGGCCCCGGGGCTACACCTTC
- TRBJ1-1 - TRBV3-1/TRBV3-2 CASSRHGGPMGDTEAFF TGTGCCAGCAGCCGCCACGGAGGGCCAATGGGGGACACTGAAGCTTTCTTT
TRBD2 TRBJ2-3 - TRBV6-6 CASGSSGGSGGYFADTQYF TGTGCCAGCGGCTCCTCGGGCGGTAGCGGGGGGTACTTTGCAGATACGCAGTATTTT
- TRBJ1-1 - TRBV28 CASSLSFRGTEAFF TGTGCCAGCAGTTTATCCTTTCGGGGCACTGAAGCTTTCTTT
- TRBJ1-2 - TRBV25-1 CASSEWKGVVGYTF TGTGCCAGCAGTGAATGGAAGGGGGTGGTTGGCTACACCTTC
- TRBJ2-3 few TRBV7-6 CASSSLEGSTDTQYF TGTGCCAGCAGCTCCCTGGAGGGTAGCACAGATACGCAGTATTTT
TRBD1 TRBJ1-1 - TRBV9 CASSTGGLTEAFF TGTGCCAGCAGCACAGGGGGCCTTACTGAAGCTTTCTTT
TRBD1 TRBJ1-1 - TRBV30 CAWSVDRGVTSAFF TGTGCCTGGAGTGTCGACAGGGGTGTGACTAGCGCTTTCTTT
- TRBJ1-1 - TRBV25-1 CASSTQGPRAEAFF TGTGCCAGCTCCACCCAGGGGCCGAGGGCTGAAGCTTTCTTT
- TRBJ1-1 - TRBV12-3/TRBV12-4 CASSGGGHRAFF TGTGCCAGCAGTGGGGGGGGACACAGGGCTTTCTTT
- TRBJ1-3 - TRBV7-2 CASSFRGNTIYF TGTGCCAGCAGCTTTCGCGGGAACACCATATATTTT
TRBD1 TRBJ1-1 - TRBV6-5 CASSKTGTANTEAFF TGTGCCAGCAGTAAAACCGGGACAGCAAACACTGAAGCTTTCTTT
- TRBJ1-6 - TRBV6-5 CASRQDRYNSPLHF TGTGCCAGCAGGCAGGACAGATATAATTCACCCCTCCACTTT
TRBD1 TRBJ1-1 - TRBV19 CASTRQGKNTEAFF TGTGCCAGTACCCGACAGGGTAAGAACACTGAAGCTTTCTTT
TRBD1 TRBJ1-1 - TRBV19 CASRQGKANTEAFF TGTGCCAGCAGACAGGGAAAAGCGAACACTGAAGCTTTCTTT
- TRBJ2-1 - TRBV29-1 CSVQTGISEQFF TGCAGCGTTCAAACAGGTATCTCCGAGCAGTTCTTC
TRBD2 TRBJ2-3 - TRBV6-5 CASRNLAGGTDTQYF TGTGCCAGCAGGAATCTAGCGGGGGGCACAGATACGCAGTATTTT
- TRBJ1-1 - TRBV10-1 CASNGRSNTEAFF TGCGCCAGCAATGGGCGTAGTAACACTGAAGCTTTCTTT
- TRBJ2-1 - TRBV5-1 CASSWAGSYNEQFF TGCGCCAGCAGCTGGGCGGGGAGTTACAATGAGCAGTTCTTC
- TRBJ2-3 - TRBV18 CASSPQDSPSTDTQYF TGTGCCAGCTCACCCCAGGACAGTCCTAGCACAGATACGCAGTATTTT
TRBD1 TRBJ1-6 few TRBV6-2/TRBV6-3 CASSYGDRNSPLHF TGTGCCAGCAGTTACGGGGACAGGAATTCACCCCTCCACTTT
TRBD1 TRBJ1-2 - TRBV2 CASSEAYRGDYGYTF TGTGCCAGCAGTGAAGCGTACAGGGGCGACTATGGCTACACCTTC
- TRBJ2-1 - TRBV9 CASSAGVSNEQFF TGTGCCAGCAGCGCGGGGGTGAGCAATGAGCAGTTCTTC